This TCR beta chain was captured by sequencing in a study of cytomegalovirus exposure and HLA in healthy donors. Study in general: As released early, the data held 80 million to 90 million unique TCRs from HLA-typed donors. Findings of the study overall: Later on, an analysis tied roughly 17,000 TCR beta sequences to HLA alleles at 0.05 false discovery rate. There were 164 TCR beta chains listed as cytomegalovirus-associated.

Germline CDR1 is LGHNA and CDR2 is YNFKEQ. Trimming took 1 base from V and 2 from J, leaving 12 bases between them. CDR3 length: 17 residues. The PCR was carried out with 60 Vbeta primers and 13 Jbeta primers. TCRdb's copy holds only in-frame clones and misses some; the assay was immunoSEQ multiplex PCR. The sample carries about 82,000 clones, about 68% recorded once. On this clone: The antigen remains undetermined.

The sequencing sample was made of PBMCs. V and J are TRBV4-2 and TRBJ2-6; D not resolved. This receptor was obtained from a man in his thirties or forties in good health and CMV-seropositive. The CDR3 DNA reads as TGTGCCAGCAGCCAAGGCCCTTCAGGTACTGGGGCCAACGTCCTGACTTTC. This gives the protein CASSQGPSGTGANVLTF.